Shown below are 10 T cell receptor beta chains from a single sample sequenced in a study of blood T cells in healthy people across ages. A J-beta primer mix and a sample-barcoded 5' primer were used in a second PCR of about 7 to 11 cycles. Using its own MiXCR run on the 5' RACE reads, TCRdb lists one record per CDR3 protein. This table holds a few hundred thousand distinct CDR3 sequences, around 27% found once. The same data also went into a second study, on T cells of mothers and their children.

The sequenced sample consisted of blood. These receptors all stem from a boy between 2 and 10 years old in good health.

This clonotype has a handful of counts. The J gene is TRBJ2-5, the V gene TRBV5-1, with a possible D match to TRBD2 (5 bases). The CDR3 consists of 14 residues. The V end lost 0 bases, the J end lost 5 bases, and 11 bases lay between the germline ends. Germline-derived CDR1 and CDR2 are SGHRS and YFSETQ. The CDR3 nucleotides are TGCGCCAGCAGCTTGGACGGGGTCGCGGAGACCCAGTACTTC. Its translation: CASSLDGVAETQYF.

The V gene is TRBV12-3 or TRBV12-4, the J gene TRBJ1-5, with D tentatively TRBD1 (6 bases). Trimming cost V 6 bases and J 3 bases, with 9 bases left between them. The CDR3 totals 13 residues. The CDR3 DNA reads as TGTGCCAGCAGCACAGGGCTCAATCAGCCCCAGCATTTT. This codes for CASSTGLNQPQHF.

This clonotype occurred a few times. V and J are TRBV12-3 or TRBV12-4 and TRBJ1-2; D is unresolved. The CDR3 has 13 amino acids. The V end lost 6 bases, the J end lost 6 bases, and 14 bases lay between the germline ends. CDR3 coding DNA: TGTGCCAGCAGCCCGACTGCCGGGGATGGCTACACCTTC. Translation gives CASSPTAGDGYTF.

The CDR3 loop is CASSWEEETQYF. CDR3 DNA: TGCGCCAGCAGCTGGGAGGAAGAGACCCAGTACTTC. This chain connects TRBV5-1 to TRBJ2-5; perhaps TRBD2 as D (6 bases). Trimming removed 3 bases at V and 3 bases at J, with 6 bases between. The CDR3 runs to 12 residues. CDR1 is SGHRS, CDR2 YFSETQ, per germline.

The V gene is TRBV25-1, the J gene TRBJ1-1, with 7 positions matching TRBD1. The CDR3 spans 11 residues. CDR1 is MGHDK, CDR2 SYGVNS, per germline. V shed 4 bases, J shed 8 bases, and the junction held 1 base outside the gene matches. The CDR3 here is CASSVTGEAFF. The DNA of the CDR3 is TGTGCCAGCAGTGTGACAGGGGAAGCTTTCTTT. The whole variable domain, filled in from reference TRBV25-1 and TRBJ1-1, reads EADIYQTPRYLVIGTGKKITLECSQTMGHDKMYWYQQDPGMELHLIHYSYGVNSTEKGDLSSESTVSRIRTEHFPLTLESARPSHTSQYLCASSVTGEAFFGQGTRLTVV.

This clonotype was detected only a few times. J is TRBJ2-5 and V is TRBV14; a possible D gene is TRBD2 (6 bases). V was shortened by 3 bases and J by 3 bases, with 11 bases between the two germline ends. This CDR3 comprises 14 residues. CDR1 SGHDN and CDR2 FVKESK come from the germline V gene. The CDR3 reads CASSHLTREETQYF. The CDR3 bases are TGTGCCAGCAGCCACCTGACTAGAGAAGAGACCCAGTACTTC.

The J gene is TRBJ1-5, the V gene TRBV4-1; a weak D match, TRBD1 (6 bases). CDR1 is MGHRA and CDR2 is YSYEKL in the germline V gene. CDR3 size: 15 residues. Trimming took off 3 bases at V and 7 bases at J, with 16 bases between the two ends. CDR3 DNA sequence: TGCGCCAGCAGCCAGTCAGGACAGTATGGGCAGCCCCAGCATTTT. Protein: CASSQSGQYGQPQHF.

The J gene is TRBJ2-1, the V gene TRBV7-9; 11 bases agree with TRBD2. J lost 9 bases, V lost 3 bases, and 7 bases had no gene match. Per germline, CDR1 SEHNR and CDR2 FQNEAQ (reference sequence). CDR3 length: 15 residues. CDR3 in amino acids: CASSFTSGRRGEQFF. CDR3 bases: TGTGCCAGCAGCTTTACTAGCGGGAGACGGGGTGAGCAGTTCTTC.

The rearrangement joins TRBV10-3 to TRBJ2-1; TRBD2 agrees at 10 bases. The CDR3 totals 13 residues. With 8 bases clipped from V and 10 bases from J, the junction kept 8 bases outside the gene matches. The V gene's germline CDR1 is ENHRY and CDR2 SYGVKD. CDR3 in DNA: TGTGCCATCGAAGCGGGAGGGTCCCGGGAGCAGTTCTTC. The encoded protein is CAIEAGGSREQFF.

This chain connects TRBV3-1 to TRBJ1-5, with D possibly TRBD1 on 5 matching bases. V lost 3 bases, J lost 5 bases, and 14 bases lay in between. Germline CDR1 LGHDT, CDR2 YNNKEL (reference sequence). CDR3 length: 15 residues. CDR3 residues: CASSQMSGTHQPQHF. CDR3 nucleotides: TGTGCCAGCAGCCAGATGTCCGGGACCCATCAGCCCCAGCATTTT.